Listed below are T cell receptor beta chains from one sample, sequenced in a study of T cells after yellow fever vaccination. Each CDR3 protein gets one entry after TCRdb re-called the 5' RACE reads with MiXCR. The repertoire holds approximately 47,000 distinct CDR3 sequences, with more than 6% as singletons. The material was PBMCs, either bulk or a sorted T-cell subset (CD4+, CD8+, memory, or dextramer-sorted; not recorded which), obtained 45 days after the yellow fever booster vaccination. The origin of the receptors is a man younger than 40 who received the YFV17D yellow fever vaccine. Each CDR3 is given with its conserved first and last residue. Each record gives: J gene, V gene, D gene, CDR3 length, clone size, CDR3 DNA, CDR3 protein. The D gene is left open where the match is weak. Only some rows state a clone size, as once, few, many or a class for expanded clones.

TRBJ2-7,TRBV3-1,TRBD1,13,NA,TGTGCCAGCAGTTTTGGACAGGCAGGGGAGCAGTACTTC,CASSFGQAGEQYF
TRBJ2-1,TRBV6-2/TRBV6-3,NA,15,NA,TGTGCCAGCAGTTACTCGATGGCCGGGAGTGATGAGCAGTTCTTC,CASSYSMAGSDEQFF
TRBJ1-1,TRBV5-1,NA,14,many,TGCGCCAGCAGCTTGGCACTCAGGAACACTGAAGCTTTCTTT,CASSLALRNTEAFF
TRBJ2-1,TRBV4-1,NA,14,many,TGCGCCAGCAGCCCCCTAACGTCATCCAATGAGCAGTTCTTC,CASSPLTSSNEQFF
TRBJ2-7,TRBV7-2,NA,15,NA,TGTGCCAGCAGCTTAGCATGGGGGACCCCCTACGAGCAGTACTTC,CASSLAWGTPYEQYF
TRBJ1-2,TRBV7-9,NA,13,many,TGTGCCAGCAGCAAAATGGGAGACTATGGCTACACCTTC,CASSKMGDYGYTF
TRBJ2-7,TRBV20-1,TRBD2,14,NA,TGCAGTGGGAGTCCGGGACTAGTCCCCTCCGAGCAGTACTTC,CSGSPGLVPSEQYF
TRBJ2-7,TRBV28,NA,14,many,TGTGCCAGCAGCCACTACAGGGGGGGGTACGAGCAGTACTTC,CASSHYRGGYEQYF
TRBJ2-1,TRBV20-1,NA,13,once,TGCAGTGCTAGTCTGACAGGGAGGGGAGAGCAGTTCTTC,CSASLTGRGEQFF
TRBJ2-2,TRBV20-1,TRBD2,14,NA,TGCAGTGCTAGCACTAGCGCCCGCACCGGGGAGCTGTTTTTT,CSASTSARTGELFF
TRBJ2-1,TRBV20-1,NA,12,NA,TGCAGTGCTAGCCGAGGGGACAATGAGCAGTTCTTC,CSASRGDNEQFF
TRBJ2-7,TRBV20-1,NA,14,many,TGCAGTGCTAGACAGGGGGGACCTACCTACGAGCAGTACTTC,CSARQGGPTYEQYF
TRBJ2-3,TRBV6-2/TRBV6-3,NA,14,many,TGTGCCAGCAGTTACTTCGTTCCTGCAGATACGCAGTATTTT,CASSYFVPADTQYF
TRBJ2-5,TRBV28,NA,15,many,TGTGCCACTACCCCCCCGGGTCTTAGGGCGGAGACCCAGTACTTC,CATTPPGLRAETQYF
TRBJ2-2,TRBV7-2,NA,12,many,TGTGCCAGCAGCTTACGAGACGGGGAGCTGTTTTTT,CASSLRDGELFF
TRBJ1-2,TRBV27,NA,14,many,TGTGCCAGCAGTTTAGTAGCGGGGTCTAGCGGCTACACCTTC,CASSLVAGSSGYTF
TRBJ2-2,TRBV19,NA,14,many,TGTGCCAGTAGTTCGCCTAGTTTCACCGGGGAGCTGTTTTTT,CASSSPSFTGELFF
TRBJ1-5,TRBV6-1,NA,14,medium-sized,TGTGCCAGCAGGGACGGAGGGGGCAATCAGCCCCAGCATTTT,CASRDGGGNQPQHF
TRBJ1-4,TRBV12-3/TRBV12-4,NA,11,many,TGTGCCAGCAGTTTCCAAGCAAACATGTTTTTT,CASSFQANMFF